This T cell receptor beta chain was profiled in a study of T cells in narcolepsy. General study points: Some memory CD4+ repertoires had no autoreactive clone sequences.

Turning to this clone: Its specificity is unknown.

The CDR3 spans 15 residues. Trimming took off 2 bases at V and 1 base at J, with 11 bases between the two ends. The germline V gene encodes CDR1 MNHEY and CDR2 SMNVEV (reference sequence). Profiling relied on immunoSEQ multiplex PCR, and the TCRdb table lists in-frame clones only, not all of them. Here the sample spans tens of thousands of clones, 92% being singletons. This TCR derives from a human donor with narcolepsy. The rearrangement joins TRBV27 to TRBJ2-5; D gene unclear. What was sequenced was CD45RA- memory CD4+ T cells from PBMCs. DNA of the CDR3: TGTGCCAGCAGTTTAAACCCGACTTTCCAAGAGACCCAGTACTTC. Translating it yields CASSLNPTFQETQYF.